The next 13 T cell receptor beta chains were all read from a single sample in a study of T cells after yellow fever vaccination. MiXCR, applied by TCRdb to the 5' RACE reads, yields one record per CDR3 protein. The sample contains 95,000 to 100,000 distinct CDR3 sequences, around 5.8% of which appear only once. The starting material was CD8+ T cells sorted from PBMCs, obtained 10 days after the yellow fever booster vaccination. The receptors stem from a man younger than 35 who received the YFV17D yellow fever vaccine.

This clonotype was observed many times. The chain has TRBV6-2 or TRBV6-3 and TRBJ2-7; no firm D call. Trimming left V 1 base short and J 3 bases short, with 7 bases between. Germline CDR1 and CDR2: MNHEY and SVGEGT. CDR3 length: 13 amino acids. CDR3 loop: CASSYYSLYEQYF. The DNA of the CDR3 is TGTGCCAGCAGTTACTACAGCCTCTACGAGCAGTACTTC.

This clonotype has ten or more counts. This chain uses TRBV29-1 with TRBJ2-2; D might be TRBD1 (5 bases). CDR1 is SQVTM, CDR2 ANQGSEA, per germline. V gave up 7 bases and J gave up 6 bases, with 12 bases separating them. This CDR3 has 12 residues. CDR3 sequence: CSADSRPGELFF. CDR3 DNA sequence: TGCAGCGCCGACAGCCGTCCCGGGGAGCTGTTTTTT.

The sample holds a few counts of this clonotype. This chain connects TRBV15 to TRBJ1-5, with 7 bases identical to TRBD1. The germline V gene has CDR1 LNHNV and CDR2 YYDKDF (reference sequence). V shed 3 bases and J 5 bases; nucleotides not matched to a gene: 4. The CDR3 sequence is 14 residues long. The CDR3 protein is CATSSDRVDQPQHF. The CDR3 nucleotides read TGTGCCACCAGCAGCGACAGGGTTGATCAGCCCCAGCATTTT.

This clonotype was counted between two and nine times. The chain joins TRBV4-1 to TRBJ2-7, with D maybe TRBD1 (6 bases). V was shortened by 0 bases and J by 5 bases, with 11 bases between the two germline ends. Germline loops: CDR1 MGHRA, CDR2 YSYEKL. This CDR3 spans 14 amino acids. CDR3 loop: CASSQEDRPHEQYF. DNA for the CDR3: TGCGCCAGCAGCCAAGAGGACAGACCCCACGAGCAGTACTTC.

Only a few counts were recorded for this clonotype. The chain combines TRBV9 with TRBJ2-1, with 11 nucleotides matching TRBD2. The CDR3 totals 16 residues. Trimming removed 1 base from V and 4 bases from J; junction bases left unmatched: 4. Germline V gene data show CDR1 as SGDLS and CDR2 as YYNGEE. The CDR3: CASSVLLAGGYNEQFF. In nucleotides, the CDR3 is TGTGCCAGCAGCGTACTCCTAGCGGGGGGTTACAATGAGCAGTTCTTC. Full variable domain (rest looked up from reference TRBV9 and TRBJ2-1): DSGVTQTPKHLITATGQRVTLRCSPRSGDLSVYWYQQSLDQGLQFLIQYYNGEERAKGNILERFSAQQFPDLHSELNLSSLELGDSALYFCASSVLLAGGYNEQFFGPGTRLTVL.

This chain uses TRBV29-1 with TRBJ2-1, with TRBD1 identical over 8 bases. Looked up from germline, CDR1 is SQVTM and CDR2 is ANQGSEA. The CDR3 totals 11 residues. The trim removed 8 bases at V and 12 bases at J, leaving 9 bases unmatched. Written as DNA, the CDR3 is TGCAGCATCTCCAGGGGACAGGCGCAGTTCTTC. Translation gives CSISRGQAQFF.

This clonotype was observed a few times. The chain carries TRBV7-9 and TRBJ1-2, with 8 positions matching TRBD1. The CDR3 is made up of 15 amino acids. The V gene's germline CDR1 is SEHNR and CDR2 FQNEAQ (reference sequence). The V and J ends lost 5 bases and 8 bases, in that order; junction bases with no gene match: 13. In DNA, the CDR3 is TGTGCCAGCAGCCCACCGGGACAGGTATCGCAGGGCTACACCTTC. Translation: CASSPPGQVSQGYTF.

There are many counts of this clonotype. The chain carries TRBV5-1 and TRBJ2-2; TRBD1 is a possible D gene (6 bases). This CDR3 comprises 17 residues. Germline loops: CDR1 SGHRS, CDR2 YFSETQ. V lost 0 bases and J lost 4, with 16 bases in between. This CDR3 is CASSLVSPGATTGELFF. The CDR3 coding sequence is TGCGCCAGCAGCTTGGTATCCCCAGGGGCCACCACCGGGGAGCTGTTTTTT.

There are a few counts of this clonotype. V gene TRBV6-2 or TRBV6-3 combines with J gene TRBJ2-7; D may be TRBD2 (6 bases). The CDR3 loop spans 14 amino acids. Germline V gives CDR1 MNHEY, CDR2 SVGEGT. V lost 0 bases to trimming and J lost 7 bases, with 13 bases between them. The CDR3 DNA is TGTGCCAGCAGTTACTCGCTAGCGTTCTGGGAGCAGTACGTC. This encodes CASSYSLAFWEQYV.

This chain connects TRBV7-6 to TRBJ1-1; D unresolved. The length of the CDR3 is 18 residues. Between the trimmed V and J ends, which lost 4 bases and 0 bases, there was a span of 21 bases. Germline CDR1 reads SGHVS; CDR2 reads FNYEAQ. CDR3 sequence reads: CASSSRTDAPPMNTEAFF. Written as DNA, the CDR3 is TGTGCCAGCAGCTCCCGGACGGATGCGCCCCCCATGAACACTGAAGCTTTCTTT.

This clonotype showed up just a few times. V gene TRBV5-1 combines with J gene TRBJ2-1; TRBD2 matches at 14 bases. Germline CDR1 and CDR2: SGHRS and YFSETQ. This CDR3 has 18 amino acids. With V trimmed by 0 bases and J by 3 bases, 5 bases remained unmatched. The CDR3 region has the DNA TGCGCCAGCAGCTTGGGACTAGCGGGGGGGCCATTCTACAATGAGCAGTTCTTC. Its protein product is CASSLGLAGGPFYNEQFF.

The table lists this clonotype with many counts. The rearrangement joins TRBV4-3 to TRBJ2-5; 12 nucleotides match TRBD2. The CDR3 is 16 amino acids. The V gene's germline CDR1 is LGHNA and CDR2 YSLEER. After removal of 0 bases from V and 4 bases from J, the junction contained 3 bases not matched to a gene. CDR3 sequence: CASSQDPSGGAETQYF. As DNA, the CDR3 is TGCGCCAGCAGCCAAGATCCTAGCGGGGGGGCAGAGACCCAGTACTTC.

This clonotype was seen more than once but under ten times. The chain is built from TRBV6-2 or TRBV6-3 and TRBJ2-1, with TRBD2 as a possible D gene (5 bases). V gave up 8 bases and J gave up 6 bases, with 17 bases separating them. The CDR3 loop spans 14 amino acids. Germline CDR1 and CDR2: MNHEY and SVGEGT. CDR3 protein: CASAPDSGINEQFF. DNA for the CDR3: TGTGCCAGCGCCCCGGACTCGGGGATCAATGAGCAGTTCTTC.